Each of the 32 T cell receptor beta chains below was sequenced from the same sample in a study of CD8 T cells in Susac syndrome. Random hexamers were used to reverse transcribe the RNA input (about 0.45 to 1 ug). Via MiXCR, TCRdb re-called the immunoSEQ multiplex PCR reads, giving one row per CDR3 protein. The table shows 250,000 to 300,000 distinct CDR3 sequences, with about 88% occurring only once. Input material: CD8+ T cells from PBMCs. Source of these receptors: a human donor with multiple sclerosis.

This clonotype was recorded only once. The chain couples TRBV4-2 to TRBJ2-1, with 12 bases aligning to TRBD2. The CDR3 covers 16 residues. J was trimmed by 7 bases and V by 0 bases; bases with no gene match: 4. The germline gives CDR1 LGHNA, CDR2 YNFKEQ. Here the CDR3 DNA reads TGTGCCAGCAGCCAAGATGGACTAGCGGGATTAAATGAGCAGTTCTTC. Translated, it gives CASSQDGLAGLNEQFF.

The chain joins TRBV7-9 to TRBJ2-1, with D perhaps matching TRBD1 (6 bases). V was trimmed by 5 bases and J by 4 bases, leaving 18 bases between them. Germline assignment: CDR1 SEHNR and CDR2 FQNEAQ (reference sequence). CDR3 length: 16 residues. The CDR3, as DNA: TGTGCCAGCAGCCAGGGGTCTAGGGGCCTTTACAATGAGCAGTTCTTC. It encodes CASSQGSRGLYNEQFF.

Only one count was recorded for this clonotype. The chain uses TRBV4-1 and TRBJ2-1; 8 nucleotides match TRBD2. V was pared by 3 bases and J by 5 bases, with 6 bases of the junction left unmatched. There are 15 residues in the CDR3. Germline V lookup: CDR1 MGHRA, CDR2 YSYEKL. This chain's CDR3 is CASSHRLALDNEQFF. For the CDR3, the DNA is TGCGCCAGCAGCCACCGACTAGCGCTTGACAATGAGCAGTTCTTC.

The rearrangement joins TRBV5-4 to TRBJ2-1; 9 bases agree with TRBD1. Germline V gives CDR1 SGHNT, CDR2 YYREEE (reference sequence). The CDR3 spans 13 residues. V dropped 4 bases and J dropped 8; count of bases not matched to a gene: 4. CDR3 loop: CASSADRGYEQFF. The CDR3 nucleotides are TGTGCCAGCAGCGCGGACAGGGGCTATGAGCAGTTCTTC.

This clonotype was picked up a small number of times. The chain joins TRBV6-2 or TRBV6-3 to TRBJ2-7; TRBD2 might be the D (6 bases). This CDR3 contains 13 residues. In germline, CDR1 is MNHEY, CDR2 SVGEGT. V was clipped by 3 bases and J by 2 bases, with 8 bases between them. In DNA form, the CDR3 reads TGTGCCAGCAGTTATGGGGGGACCTACGAGCAGTACTTC. It specifies CASSYGGTYEQYF.

This chain joins TRBV27 and TRBJ2-1; 8 bases align to TRBD2. Germline lookup yields CDR1 MNHEY and CDR2 SMNVEV (reference sequence). Trimming took 5 bases from V and 5 from J; bases not matched to a gene: 11. The CDR3 runs to 16 residues. The CDR3 here is CASSPPPAGDHNEQFF. The CDR3 bases are TGTGCCAGCAGTCCTCCCCCAGCGGGAGACCACAATGAGCAGTTCTTC.

There are a few counts of this clonotype. The chain carries TRBV24-1 and TRBJ2-3, with D hard to call. CDR1 and CDR2 (germline): KGHDR, SFDVKD. V lost 6 bases, J lost 6 bases, and 18 bases lay in between. This CDR3 has 15 amino acids. The CDR3 loop is CATSTGFSSLDTQYF. CDR3 nucleotides: TGTGCCACCAGTACGGGTTTTTCTTCGTTGGATACGCAGTATTTT.

This clonotype was seen just once. V is TRBV5-4 and J is TRBJ1-5; D might be TRBD1 (5 bases). The CDR3 is made up of 15 amino acids. The germline V gene encodes CDR1 SGHNT and CDR2 YYREEE (reference sequence). Trimming took off 4 bases at V and 0 bases at J, with 11 bases between the two ends. The CDR3 sequence: CASSQMGGSNQPQHF. The DNA for the CDR3 is TGTGCCAGCAGCCAGATGGGGGGTAGCAATCAGCCCCAGCATTTT.

V and J are TRBV30 and TRBJ2-1; TRBD2 agrees at 8 bases. CDR1 is GTSNPN, CDR2 SVGIG, per germline (reference sequence). With V trimmed by 3 bases and J by 9 bases, 7 bases remained unmatched. The CDR3 length is 13 residues. CDR3 sequence: CAWSKRETAEQFF. For the CDR3, the DNA is TGTGCCTGGAGCAAGCGGGAGACCGCTGAGCAGTTCTTC. Drawing the rest from reference TRBV30 and TRBJ2-1, the complete variable domain is SQTIHQWPATLVQPVGSPLSLECTVEGTSNPNLYWYRQAAGRGLQLLFYSVGIGQISSEVPQNLSASRPQDRQFILSSKKLLLSDSGFYLCAWSKRETAEQFFGPGTRLTVL.

This sequence joins TRBV19 and TRBJ1-4; D is ambiguous. This CDR3 is 15 amino acids long. Germline V gene sequence: CDR1 LNHDA, CDR2 SQIVND (reference sequence). Trimming pared 2 bases from V and 2 bases from J, leaving 9 bases between. The CDR3 DNA sequence: TGTGCCAGTAGTATAACGTCGCAGACTAATGAAAAACTGTTTTTT. Its protein product is CASSITSQTNEKLFF.

V is TRBV19 and J is TRBJ2-2; 7 bases are shared with TRBD1. The CDR3 covers 16 residues. Trimming removed 5 bases from V and 0 bases from J; junction bases left unmatched: 6. The germline gives CDR1 LNHDA, CDR2 SQIVND (reference sequence). The CDR3 sequence: CASSAGQAPNTGELFF. The DNA of the CDR3 is TGTGCCAGTAGTGCTGGACAGGCCCCGAACACCGGGGAGCTGTTTTTT.

The CDR3 here is CASSLTSGGPHNEQFF. The DNA of the CDR3 is TGTGCCAGCAGCCTTACTAGCGGGGGACCCCACAATGAGCAGTTCTTC. This chain uses TRBV28 with TRBJ2-1; TRBD2 aligns across 11 bases. This CDR3 has 16 residues. Germline lookup yields CDR1 MDHEN and CDR2 SYDVKM. J lost 5 bases, V lost 6 bases, and 9 bases had no gene match.

The chain links TRBV9 to TRBJ2-3, with D perhaps matching TRBD2 (5 bases). Germline CDR1 reads SGDLS; CDR2 reads YYNGEE. Trimming left V 1 base short and J 3 bases short, with 12 bases between. The CDR3 contains 15 residues. This CDR3 is CASSVNGRRTDTQYF. Written as DNA, the CDR3 is TGTGCCAGCAGCGTAAATGGACGGAGGACAGATACGCAGTATTTT.

The CDR3 loop reads CASSLAASAYYEQYF. Here the CDR3 DNA reads TGTGCCAGCAGTTTAGCTGCTAGCGCTTATTACGAGCAGTACTTC. This chain connects TRBV12-3 or TRBV12-4 to TRBJ2-7; TRBD2 might be the D (6 bases). The CDR3 sequence is 15 residues long. Trimming took off 0 bases at V and 4 bases at J, with 13 bases between the two ends.

This clonotype was observed a few times. The chain combines TRBV11-2 with TRBJ2-7; 7 nucleotides line up with TRBD2. This CDR3 region has 17 residues. Germline CDR1 reads SGHAT; CDR2 reads FQNNGV. Trimming cost V 1 base and J 7 bases; bases outside gene matches: 16. CDR3 sequence: CASSLGGLADDLEEQYF. CDR3 sequence (DNA): TGTGCCAGCAGCTTAGGCGGCCTAGCGGACGATTTGGAGGAGCAGTACTTC.

This clonotype came up once. The chain employs TRBV24-1 and TRBJ2-1; TRBD2 matches at 7 bases. Germline lookup yields CDR1 KGHDR and CDR2 SFDVKD. Losses at the gene ends were 2 bases for V and 11 bases for J; bases not matched to a gene: 20. This CDR3 region has 18 residues. The DNA of the CDR3 is TGTGCCACCAGTGATTCGGGCAGGTGGAGGGAGGGAAAAAGTAAGCAGTTCTTC. This encodes CATSDSGRWREGKSKQFF.

The chain combines TRBV30 with TRBJ2-7; D is uncertain. V was shortened by 2 bases and J by 2 bases, with 10 bases between the two germline ends. The CDR3 extends over 13 amino acids. Germline loops: CDR1 GTSNPN, CDR2 SVGIG (reference sequence). The CDR3 here is CAWSSRLAYEQYF. The DNA of the CDR3 is TGTGCCTGGAGTTCTCGTCTAGCCTACGAGCAGTACTTC.

The chain carries TRBV28 and TRBJ1-2; no reliable D call. In germline, CDR1 is MDHEN, CDR2 SYDVKM. The CDR3 runs to 16 residues. V lost 2 bases, J lost 6 bases, and 19 bases lay in between. CDR3 DNA: TGTGCCAGCAGTTTACGCGCAGTCCGCACATATGATGGCTACACCTTC. Translated, it gives CASSLRAVRTYDGYTF.

The chain carries TRBV5-6 and TRBJ2-7, with D possibly TRBD2 on 5 matching bases. V dropped 0 bases and J dropped 3 bases, with 10 bases sitting between them. The CDR3 totals 14 residues. Germline V gene data show CDR1 as SGHDT and CDR2 as YYEEEE. The CDR3 reads CASSLGSSHYEQYF. CDR3 in DNA: TGTGCCAGCAGCTTGGGGTCTAGCCACTACGAGCAGTACTTC.

This clonotype appeared a few times. The chain has TRBV27 and TRBJ1-1; unclear D gene. Trimming stripped 4 bases from V and 0 bases from J, with 9 bases between. The CDR3 spans 14 residues. From germline, CDR1 is MNHEY and CDR2 SMNVEV (reference sequence). The CDR3 DNA is TGTGCCAGCAGTTCGGGGAGTTTGAACACTGAAGCTTTCTTT. Amino acid sequence: CASSSGSLNTEAFF.

J is TRBJ1-2 and V is TRBV19; D is unclear. Per germline, CDR1 LNHDA and CDR2 SQIVND (reference sequence). The CDR3 has 13 amino acids. Trimming shortened V by 3 bases and J by 0 bases, and 5 bases separated the two germline ends. The CDR3 DNA reads as TGTGCCAGTAGTATCGGGGCTAACTATGGCTACACCTTC. This translates into CASSIGANYGYTF.

V and J are TRBV7-2 and TRBJ1-1, with D possibly being TRBD1 (6 bases). The CDR3 runs 15 residues. V was clipped by 1 base and J by 4 bases, with 13 bases between them. CDR1 SGHTA and CDR2 FQGNSA come from the germline V gene. The CDR3 protein is CASSLVPGASTEAFF. CDR3 coding DNA: TGTGCCAGCAGCTTAGTCCCGGGGGCGAGCACTGAAGCTTTCTTT.

The CDR3 DNA reads TGTGCCAGCAGTCCCTTACGACTCGTGAGCAATCAGCCCCAGCATTTT. This codes for CASSPLRLVSNQPQHF. This rearrangement joins TRBV27 to TRBJ1-5; D is unresolved. There are 16 residues in the CDR3. Between the trimmed V and J ends, which lost 5 bases and 1 base, there was a span of 15 bases. Germline CDR1 is MNHEY and CDR2 is SMNVEV (reference sequence).

This sequence joins TRBV12-3 or TRBV12-4 and TRBJ2-2, with 9 bases fitting TRBD1. Trimming cost V 7 bases and J 6 bases; bases outside gene matches: 9. The CDR3 length is 15 residues. DNA of the CDR3: TGTGCCAGCACGGCGGGACAGGGTCTTTCCGGGGAGCTGTTTTTT. Protein: CASTAGQGLSGELFF.

This chain links TRBV27 with TRBJ2-7; 9 bases align to TRBD2. This CDR3 has 14 residues. Germline lookup yields CDR1 MNHEY and CDR2 SMNVEV (reference sequence). Unmatched junction bases numbered 5, after V lost 4 bases and J lost 4 bases. The CDR3 DNA sequence: TGTGCCAGCAGTTCGCCCAGCGGGAGGTACGAGCAGTACTTC. The encoded protein is CASSSPSGRYEQYF.

CDR3 region: CSVGEPSSYEQYF. CDR3 nucleotides: TGCAGCGTTGGAGAGCCTAGCTCCTACGAGCAGTACTTC. This chain uses TRBV29-1 with TRBJ2-7; D not certain. The CDR3 sequence is 13 residues long. Deletions cut 4 bases from V and 0 bases from J, with 10 bases between. Germline loops: CDR1 SQVTM, CDR2 ANQGSEA.

J is TRBJ1-2 and V is TRBV3-1; the match to TRBD1 covers 7 bases. J lost 3 bases, V lost 1 base, and 14 bases had no gene match. The CDR3 extends over 18 amino acids. Per the germline V gene, CDR1 is LGHDT and CDR2 is YNNKEL (reference sequence). DNA of the CDR3: TGTGCCAGCAGCCAAGTCGGACAGGTCCGATCCTCTGACTATGGCTACACCTTC. Its protein is CASSQVGQVRSSDYGYTF. Together with reference TRBV3-1 and TRBJ1-2, the CDR3 gives the full variable domain: DTAVSQTPKYLVTQMGNDKSIKCEQNLGHDTMYWYKQDSKKFLKIMFSYNNKELIINETVPNRFSPKSPDKAHLNLHINSLELGDSAVYFCASSQVGQVRSSDYGYTFGSGTRLTVV.

This clonotype was seen only a few times. The chain links TRBV9 to TRBJ2-1, with TRBD2 matching over 8 bases. V lost 3 bases and J lost 6; bases outside the gene matches: 17. Looked up from germline, CDR1 is SGDLS and CDR2 is YYNGEE. The CDR3 sequence is 18 residues long. This chain's CDR3 is CASSEPGGVIPPGNEQFF. The CDR3 DNA sequence: TGTGCCAGCAGCGAGCCGGGGGGGGTAATCCCCCCGGGCAATGAGCAGTTCTTC.

This clonotype occurred once. The V gene is TRBV27, the J gene TRBJ2-7, with 9 positions matching TRBD1. The CDR3 runs to 14 residues. The germline CDR1 and CDR2 sequences are MNHEY and SMNVEV (reference sequence). The trim removed 5 bases at V and 2 bases at J, leaving 4 bases unmatched. The CDR3 protein is CASSPTGGAYEQYF. The CDR3 region has the DNA TGTGCCAGCAGTCCGACAGGGGGGGCCTACGAGCAGTACTTC.

Of note for this clonotype: An end of the junction differs from the germline gene, which may be a read error. The CDR3 DNA reads TGCGCCAGCAGCTTCGGTGACAGCACCTACGAGCAGTACTTC. It encodes CASSFGDSTYEQYF. The chain joins TRBV7-9 to TRBJ2-7; a possible D gene is TRBD1 (5 bases). Germline CDR1 reads SEHNR; CDR2 reads FQNEAQ (reference sequence). This CDR3 is 14 amino acids long.

The rearrangement links TRBV7-9 to TRBJ2-7, with TRBD2 as a possible D gene (5 bases). V lost 5 bases and J lost 7, with 12 bases in between. Germline CDR1 and CDR2: SEHNR and FQNEAQ (reference sequence). The CDR3 sequence is 12 residues long. Written as DNA, the CDR3 is TGTGCCAGCAGCCCCACTAGTGTGGAGCAGTACTTC. Protein product: CASSPTSVEQYF.

V and J are TRBV16 and TRBJ2-7; tentatively, D is TRBD2 (6 bases). This CDR3 is 13 amino acids long. V was clipped by 6 bases and J by 2 bases, with 11 bases between them. Germline lookup yields CDR1 KGHSY and CDR2 FQNENV. CDR3 DNA: TGTGCCAGCAGTCAAGCGGGCCCCTACGAGCAGTACTTC. Translating gives CASSQAGPYEQYF.